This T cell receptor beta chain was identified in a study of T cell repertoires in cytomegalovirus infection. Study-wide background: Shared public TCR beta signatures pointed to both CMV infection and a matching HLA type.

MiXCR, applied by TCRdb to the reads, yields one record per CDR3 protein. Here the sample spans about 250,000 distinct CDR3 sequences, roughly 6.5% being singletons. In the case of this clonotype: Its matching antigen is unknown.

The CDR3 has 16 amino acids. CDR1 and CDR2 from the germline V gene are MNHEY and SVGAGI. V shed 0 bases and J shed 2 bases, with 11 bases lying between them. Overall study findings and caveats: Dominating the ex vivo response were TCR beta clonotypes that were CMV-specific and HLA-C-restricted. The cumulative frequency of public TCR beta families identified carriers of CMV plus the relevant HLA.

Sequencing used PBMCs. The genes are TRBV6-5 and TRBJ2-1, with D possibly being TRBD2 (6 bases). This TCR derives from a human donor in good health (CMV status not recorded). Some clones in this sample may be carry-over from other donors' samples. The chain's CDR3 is CASSYSGLSTYNEQFF. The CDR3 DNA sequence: TGTGCCAGCAGTTACTCGGGACTTTCCACCTACAATGAGCAGTTCTTC.